This T cell receptor (beta chain) was profiled in a study of CD8 T cells in ankylosing spondylitis. Study outcomes and limitations: Some of the motif variants had earlier been found in reactive arthritis patients' fluid and blood. Within matched ankylosing spondylitis synovial fluid, disease-linked clones were reportedly significantly enriched. Apparently characteristic of ankylosing spondylitis blood was a TCR beta motif (eight highly homologous variants).

The CDR3 consists of 15 residues. Germline V gene lookup returns CDR1 DFQATT and CDR2 SNEGSKA (reference sequence). V lost 6 bases and J lost 2, with 18 bases in between. Scientists made TCR beta libraries using quantitative 5'-RACE with molecular barcodes. TCRdb reanalysed the 5' RACE reads using MiXCR and keeps one entry per CDR3 protein. This sample carries hundreds of thousands of distinct CDR3 sequences, 12% of them seen once, and the ten largest clones take less than 0.65%. In its sample, this clonotype was seen a few times. Its matching antigen is unknown. The sequence derives from a male donor with ankylosing spondylitis. The sample taken for sequencing was blood, either unsorted or a sorted T cell fraction (not recorded which). The V and J genes are TRBV20-1 and TRBJ2-3; D not certain. The CDR3 sequence: CSALSTQKYTDTQYF. The CDR3 nucleotides are TGCAGTGCCCTTTCGACCCAAAAATACACAGATACGCAGTATTTT.